The rows below give T cell receptor beta chains drawn from one sample of a study of memory B cells and T cells in multiple sclerosis. Profiling relied on immunoSEQ multiplex PCR, and the TCRdb table lists in-frame clones only, not all of them. In the table there are tens of thousands of clones, about 83% of which are singletons. Their antigens are not known. Sequenced material: PBMCs from blood kept in culture. These receptors were collected from a human donor with multiple sclerosis. Both conserved end residues are part of each CDR3. The D gene is left open where the match is weak. Clone size is stated in some rows and not others, as once, few, many or a class when expanded.

J | D | V | size | DNA | CDR3
TRBJ2-5 | TRBD1 | TRBV29-1 | . | TGCAGCTCCTTTACGACAGGGAAAGAGACCCAGTACTTC | CSSFTTGKETQYF
TRBJ2-5 | . | TRBV30 | . | TGTGCCTGGAGTGTAGGAGTAGCGGAACTGTTCTACCAAGAGACCCAGTACTTC | CAWSVGVAELFYQETQYF
TRBJ2-5 | . | TRBV6-6 | . | TGTGCCAGCAGTAGAAGGGGGGTCCCGGGGACCCAGTACTTC | CASSRRGVPGTQYF
TRBJ1-2 | . | TRBV29-1 | . | TGCAGCGTTGTTACGGGGGCAGGCTATGGCTACACCTTC | CSVVTGAGYGYTF
TRBJ1-1 | . | TRBV19 | . | TGTGCCAGTAGTAACCCCACAGTCGGTGAAGCTTTCTTT | CASSNPTVGEAFF
TRBJ2-7 | TRBD1 | TRBV7-2 | few | TGTGCCAGCAGCTTAGCCAGGGGGCGCGACGAGCAGTACTTC | CASSLARGRDEQYF
TRBJ1-4 | . | TRBV5-1 | . | TGCGCCAGCAGCTTGGGAGTGGTATCTAATGAAAAACTGTTTTTT | CASSLGVVSNEKLFF
TRBJ1-1 | . | TRBV4-1 | once | TGCGCCAGCAGCCAAGGACAAGGGGCAGGGGAAACTGAAGCTTTCTTT | CASSQGQGAGETEAFF
TRBJ2-7 | . | TRBV2 | . | TGTGCCAGCAGTGAAGCAGTCTACGAGCAGTACTTC | CASSEAVYEQYF
TRBJ2-1 | . | TRBV20-1 | . | TGCAGTGCTAGAGCAGACAATGAGCAGTTCTTC | CSARADNEQFF
TRBJ2-5 | . | TRBV28 | . | TGTGCCAGCAGTAAAAACCCTGGCGGTAGGGAGACCCAGTACTTC | CASSKNPGGRETQYF
TRBJ1-2 | . | TRBV28 | few | TGTGCCATACAGACAGACTCTAACTATGGCTACACCTTC | CAIQTDSNYGYTF
TRBJ2-2 | . | TRBV14 | . | TGTGCCAGCAGCCAAGTGCTAGCCACCGGGGAGCTGTTTTTT | CASSQVLATGELFF
TRBJ2-7 | . | TRBV6-1 | . | TGTGCCAGCAGTGAATTTAGACTTACCTTCTACGAGCAGTACTTC | CASSEFRLTFYEQYF
TRBJ2-1 | TRBD2 | TRBV5-1 | . | TGCGCCAGCAGCTTGGGGCTAGCGGGAGTCAATGAGCAGTTCTTC | CASSLGLAGVNEQFF
TRBJ1-4 | . | TRBV27 | . | TGTGCCAGCAGTTTATCGATGGGGGGGTTGTCTGAAAAACTGTTTTTT | CASSLSMGGLSEKLFF
TRBJ1-1 | . | TRBV6-5 | . | TGTGCCAGCATACCCGCGAGGGGGGGGACTGAAGCTTTCTTT | CASIPARGGTEAFF
TRBJ1-1 | TRBD1 | TRBV7-9 | . | TGTGCCGGAGACAGGGACGGGAACACTGAAGCTTTCTTT | CAGDRDGNTEAFF
TRBJ2-5 | . | TRBV5-4 | . | TGTGCCAGCAGCTTGCCGGGGGGCCTCCTATCTAGGGAGCAGTACTTC | CASSLPGGLLSREQYF
TRBJ1-1 | TRBD1 | TRBV7-2 | . | TGTGCCAGCAGCCCAACAGGGGTCCGCGCTTTCTTT | CASSPTGVRAFF
TRBJ1-2 | TRBD1 | TRBV28 | . | TGTGCCAGCAGTTTATCGGGACAGGGGTATGGCTACACCTTC | CASSLSGQGYGYTF
TRBJ2-7 | . | TRBV19 | . | TGTGCCAGTAGTATCCGGCCGGGACTTCTACTTCCCTACGAGCAGTACTTC | CASSIRPGLLLPYEQYF
TRBJ2-6 | . | TRBV9 | . | TGTGCCAGCAGCGTAATCTCCGGTCTTCGGGCCAACGTCCTGACTTTC | CASSVISGLRANVLTF
TRBJ2-5 | . | TRBV19 | . | TGTGCCAGTAGACGTGACCGGGCCCAGTACTTC | CASRRDRAQYF
TRBJ2-1 | TRBD2 | TRBV4-1 | . | TGCGCCAGCAGCCAGCGCGGGGCTAGCGGATACAATGAGCAGTTCTTC | CASSQRGASGYNEQFF
TRBJ2-7 | TRBD2 | TRBV12-5 | . | TGTGCTAGTGGTTTGGTGCTAGCGGGGGACTACGAGCAGTACTTC | CASGLVLAGDYEQYF
TRBJ1-1 | . | TRBV28 | few | TGTGCCAGCAGTTTGCCAGGGGCCATCACTGAAGCTTTCTTT | CASSLPGAITEAFF
TRBJ2-1 | . | TRBV6-1 | . | TGTGCCAGCAGTGAAGCCGGGACCCGCCTCCGCGGGTTCTTC | CASSEAGTRLRGFF
TRBJ2-5 | TRBD1 | TRBV19 | . | TGTGCCAGTAGACAGGACAGGGCGCAAGAGACCCAGTACTTC | CASRQDRAQETQYF
TRBJ2-3 | TRBD2 | TRBV5-4 | . | TGTGCCAGCAGCTCGATGACTAGCGGCACAGATACGCAGTATTTT | CASSSMTSGTDTQYF
TRBJ2-7 | . | TRBV27 | . | TGTGCCAGCAGTTTATCGCAGGGGACCTACGAGCAGTACTTC | CASSLSQGTYEQYF
TRBJ1-1 | . | TRBV9 | . | TGTGCCAGCAGCACCGGGACATCTAACACTGAAGCTTTCTTT | CASSTGTSNTEAFF
TRBJ2-7 | . | TRBV6-5 | . | TGTGCCAGCAGTTACTCCAGCTACTCCTACGAGCAGTACTTC | CASSYSSYSYEQYF
TRBJ2-7 | . | TRBV7-6 | . | TGTGCCAGCAGCTCGACCGGGGCAGTCTACGAGCAGTACTTC | CASSSTGAVYEQYF
TRBJ1-4 | . | TRBV5-6 | . | TGTGCCAGCAGCTTAGAATTGGGGAAACTGTTTTTT | CASSLELGKLFF
TRBJ2-5 | TRBD2 | TRBV28 | . | TGTGCCAGCAGCCCCTTGGGAGGGAGTAGTGGAGAGACCCAGTACTTC | CASSPLGGSSGETQYF
TRBJ2-2 | TRBD1 | TRBV9 | . | TGTGCCAGCAGCGTGACAGGGGGAGGTGCCGGGGAGCTGTTTTTT | CASSVTGGGAGELFF
TRBJ1-2 | TRBD1 | TRBV5-1 | . | TGCGCCAGCAGCTTACTCAGGGGGCGGCGAGGCTACACCTTC | CASSLLRGRRGYTF
TRBJ2-5 | . | TRBV2 | . | TGTGCCAGCACCTTCTGGGTGGTCGAGACCCAGTACTTC | CASTFWVVETQYF
TRBJ1-4 | . | TRBV6-1 | once | TGTGCCAGCATGGGGCAGGGTAGGGAAAAACTGTTTTTT | CASMGQGREKLFF
TRBJ2-7 | TRBD1 | TRBV15 | . | TGTGCCACCAGCCGGGGACAGGCCGACTACGAGCAGTACTTC | CATSRGQADYEQYF
TRBJ2-7 | . | TRBV19 | few | TGTGCCAGTAGACGTACCGGGAACTCCTACGAGCAGTACTTC | CASRRTGNSYEQYF